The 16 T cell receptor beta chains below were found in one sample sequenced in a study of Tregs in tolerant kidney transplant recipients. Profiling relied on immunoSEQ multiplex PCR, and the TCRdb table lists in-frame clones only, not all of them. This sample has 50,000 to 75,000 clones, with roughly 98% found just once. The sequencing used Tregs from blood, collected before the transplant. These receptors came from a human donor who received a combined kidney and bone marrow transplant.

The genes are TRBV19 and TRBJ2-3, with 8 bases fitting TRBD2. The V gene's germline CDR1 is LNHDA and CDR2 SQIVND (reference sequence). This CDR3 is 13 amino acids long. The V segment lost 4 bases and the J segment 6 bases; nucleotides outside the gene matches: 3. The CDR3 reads CASSSLAGDTQYF. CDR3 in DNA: TGTGCCAGTAGTAGTCTAGCGGGCGATACGCAGTATTTT.

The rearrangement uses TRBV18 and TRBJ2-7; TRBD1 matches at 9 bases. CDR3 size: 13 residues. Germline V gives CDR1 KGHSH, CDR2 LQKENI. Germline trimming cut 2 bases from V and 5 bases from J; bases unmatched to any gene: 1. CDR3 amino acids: CASSPGQGNEQYF. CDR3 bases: TGTGCCAGCTCACCAGGACAGGGGAACGAGCAGTACTTC.

The CDR3 here is CASSDRTSVKFF. CDR3 nucleotide sequence: TGTGCCAGCAGTGACCGGACTAGTGTTAAGTTCTTC. The chain couples TRBV25-1 to TRBJ2-1; TRBD2 aligns across 7 bases. The ends lost 3 bases at V and 14 bases at J; junction bases unmatched: 7. The CDR3 consists of 12 residues. From germline, CDR1 is MGHDK and CDR2 SYGVNS.

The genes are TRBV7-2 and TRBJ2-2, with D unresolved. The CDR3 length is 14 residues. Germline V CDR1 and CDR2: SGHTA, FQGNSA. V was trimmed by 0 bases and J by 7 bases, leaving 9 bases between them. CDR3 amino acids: CASSLARASGELFF. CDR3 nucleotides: TGTGCCAGCAGCTTAGCGCGAGCAAGCGGGGAGCTGTTTTTT.

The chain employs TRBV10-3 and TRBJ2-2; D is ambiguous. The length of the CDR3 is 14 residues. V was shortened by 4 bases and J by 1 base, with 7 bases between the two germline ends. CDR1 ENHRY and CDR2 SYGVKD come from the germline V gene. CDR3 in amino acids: CAISVRWNTGELFF. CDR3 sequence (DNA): TGTGCCATCAGTGTCAGGTGGAACACCGGGGAGCTGTTTTTT.

The CDR3 here is CASSAKTGGFGANVLTF. As DNA, the CDR3 is TGCGCCAGCAGCGCAAAAACGGGGGGGTTCGGGGCCAACGTCCTGACTTTC. The chain couples TRBV5-1 to TRBJ2-6, with 8 bases matching TRBD2. CDR1 SGHRS and CDR2 YFSETQ come from the germline V gene. The CDR3 loop spans 17 amino acids. V lost 4 bases, J lost 4 bases, and 10 bases stayed unmatched.

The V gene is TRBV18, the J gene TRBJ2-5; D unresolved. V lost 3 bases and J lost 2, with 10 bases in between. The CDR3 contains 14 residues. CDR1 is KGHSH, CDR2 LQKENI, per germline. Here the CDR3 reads CASSPSGSQETQYF. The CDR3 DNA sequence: TGTGCCAGCTCACCGTCCGGGTCACAAGAGACCCAGTACTTC.

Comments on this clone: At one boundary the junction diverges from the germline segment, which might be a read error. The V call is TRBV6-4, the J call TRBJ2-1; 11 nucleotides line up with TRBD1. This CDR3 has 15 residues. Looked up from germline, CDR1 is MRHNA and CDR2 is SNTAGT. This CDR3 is CASSVRDRGYSEQFF. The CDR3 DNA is TGTGCCAGCAGTGTAAGGGACAGGGGGTACAGTGAGCAGTTCTTC.

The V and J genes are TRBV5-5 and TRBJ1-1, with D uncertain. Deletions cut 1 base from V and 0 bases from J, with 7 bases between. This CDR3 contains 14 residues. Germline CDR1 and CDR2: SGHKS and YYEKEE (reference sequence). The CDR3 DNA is TGTGCCAGCAGCTTGTTCAGGTTGAACACTGAAGCTTTCTTT. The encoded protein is CASSLFRLNTEAFF.

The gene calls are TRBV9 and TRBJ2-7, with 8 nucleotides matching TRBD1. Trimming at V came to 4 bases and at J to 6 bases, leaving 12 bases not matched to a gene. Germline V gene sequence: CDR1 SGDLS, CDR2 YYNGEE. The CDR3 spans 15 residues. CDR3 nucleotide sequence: TGTGCCAGCAGCCCCGGGACAGGTTGGGTTAGCGAGCAGTACTTC. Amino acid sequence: CASSPGTGWVSEQYF. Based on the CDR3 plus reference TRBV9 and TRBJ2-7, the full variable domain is DSGVTQTPKHLITATGQRVTLRCSPRSGDLSVYWYQQSLDQGLQFLIQYYNGEERAKGNILERFSAQQFPDLHSELNLSSLELGDSALYFCASSPGTGWVSEQYFGPGTRLTVT.

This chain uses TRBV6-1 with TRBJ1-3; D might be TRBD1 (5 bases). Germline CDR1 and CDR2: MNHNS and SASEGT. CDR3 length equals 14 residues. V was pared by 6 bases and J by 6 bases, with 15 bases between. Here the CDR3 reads CASRVPGLANTIYF. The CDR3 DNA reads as TGTGCCAGCAGAGTCCCGGGACTGGCAAACACCATATATTTT.

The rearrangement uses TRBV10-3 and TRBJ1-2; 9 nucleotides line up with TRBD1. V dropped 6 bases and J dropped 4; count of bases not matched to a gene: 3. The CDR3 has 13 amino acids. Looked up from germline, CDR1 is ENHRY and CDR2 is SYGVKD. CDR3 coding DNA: TGTGCCATCAGGCCGACAGGGGGCTATGGCTACACCTTC. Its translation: CAIRPTGGYGYTF.

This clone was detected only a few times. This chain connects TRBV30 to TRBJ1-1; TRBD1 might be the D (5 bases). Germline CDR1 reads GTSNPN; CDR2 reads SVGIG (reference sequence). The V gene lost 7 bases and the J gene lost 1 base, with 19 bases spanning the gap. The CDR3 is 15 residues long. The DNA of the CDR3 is TGTGCCTCCGAAATGTCTGACAGCCAGAACACTGAAGCTTTCTTT. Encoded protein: CASEMSDSQNTEAFF.

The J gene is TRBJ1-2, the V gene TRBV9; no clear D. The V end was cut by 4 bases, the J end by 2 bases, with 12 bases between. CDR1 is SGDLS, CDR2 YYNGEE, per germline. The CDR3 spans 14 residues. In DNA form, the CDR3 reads TGTGCCAGCAGCCTCGCGGGGATAAACTATGGCTACACCTTC. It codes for CASSLAGINYGYTF.

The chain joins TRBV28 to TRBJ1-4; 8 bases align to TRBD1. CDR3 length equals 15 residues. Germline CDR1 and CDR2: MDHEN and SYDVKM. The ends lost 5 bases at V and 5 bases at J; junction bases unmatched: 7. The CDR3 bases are TGTGCCAGCAGTCTAGACAGGGGTGGGAATGAAAAACTGTTTTTT. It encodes CASSLDRGGNEKLFF.

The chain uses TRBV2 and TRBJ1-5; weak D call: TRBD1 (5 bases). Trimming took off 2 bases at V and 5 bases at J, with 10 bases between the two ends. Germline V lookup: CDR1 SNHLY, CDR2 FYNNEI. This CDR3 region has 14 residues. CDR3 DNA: TGTGCCAGCAGTGAAAGCAGGGTTGATCAGCCCCAGCATTTT. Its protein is CASSESRVDQPQHF. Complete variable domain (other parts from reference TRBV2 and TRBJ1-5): EPEVTQTPSHQVTQMGQEVILRCVPISNHLYFYWYRQILGQKVEFLVSFYNNEISEKSEIFDDQFSVERPDGSNFTLKIRSTKLEDSAMYFCASSESRVDQPQHFGDGTRLSIL.